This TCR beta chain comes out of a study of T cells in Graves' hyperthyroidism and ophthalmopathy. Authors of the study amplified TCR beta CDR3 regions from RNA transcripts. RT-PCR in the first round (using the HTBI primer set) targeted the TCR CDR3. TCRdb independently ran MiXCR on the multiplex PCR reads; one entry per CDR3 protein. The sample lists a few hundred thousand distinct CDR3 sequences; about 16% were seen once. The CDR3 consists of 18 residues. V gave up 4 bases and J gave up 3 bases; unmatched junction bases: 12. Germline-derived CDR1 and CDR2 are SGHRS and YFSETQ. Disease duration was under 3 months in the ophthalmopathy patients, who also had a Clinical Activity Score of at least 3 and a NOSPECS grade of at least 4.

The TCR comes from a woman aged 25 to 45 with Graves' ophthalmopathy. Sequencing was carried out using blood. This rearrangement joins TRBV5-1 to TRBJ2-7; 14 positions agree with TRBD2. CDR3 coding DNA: TGCGCCAGCAGCCAAGAATCCGGGACTAGCGGGAGTATCTACGAGCAGTACTTC. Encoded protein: CASSQESGTSGSIYEQYF. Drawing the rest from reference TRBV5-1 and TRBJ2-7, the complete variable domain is KAGVTQTPRYLIKTRGQQVTLSCSPISGHRSVSWYQQTPGQGLQFLFEYFSETQRNKGNFPGRFSGRQFSNSRSEMNVSTLELGDSALYLCASSQESGTSGSIYEQYFGPGTRLTVT.